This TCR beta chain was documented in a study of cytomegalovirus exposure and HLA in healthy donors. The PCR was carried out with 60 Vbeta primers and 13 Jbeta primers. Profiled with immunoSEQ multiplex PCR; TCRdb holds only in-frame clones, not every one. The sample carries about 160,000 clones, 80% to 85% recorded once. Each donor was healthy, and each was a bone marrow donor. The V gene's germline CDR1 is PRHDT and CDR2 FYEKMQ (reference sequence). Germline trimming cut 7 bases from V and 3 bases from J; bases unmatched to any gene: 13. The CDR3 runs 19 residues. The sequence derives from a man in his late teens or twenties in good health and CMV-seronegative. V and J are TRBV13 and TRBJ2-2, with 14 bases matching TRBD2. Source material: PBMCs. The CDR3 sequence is CASKLQPGLAGDDTGELFF. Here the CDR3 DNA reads TGTGCCAGCAAACTCCAGCCGGGACTAGCGGGGGACGACACCGGGGAGCTGTTTTTT.